This T cell receptor (beta chain) was documented in a study of blood T cell repertoires in COVID-19 (dated by TCRdb to 2020 to 2022). Background for the entire study: Collaborator samples came from the United States, Italy and Spain and covered acute and convalescent phases of COVID-19. The material from the prospective study consisted of cDNA or gDNA derived from T cells, B-cell-depleted T cells, or PBMCs. Deeply sampled blood TCRbeta repertoires from subjects exposed to, actively infected with, or recovered from COVID-19 were included in the dataset. A freely available public database, intended as a resource for researchers studying the immune response to SARS-CoV-2, is where the repertoires were released. Samples came from the ongoing ImmuneRACE study (first 160 participants) plus 1,254 subjects from 6 global collaborators. The sample metadata nearly always contained a de-identified subject ID, COVID-19 status, age in years and sex. HLA class I and class II types, where available, came from metadata supplied by the sample provider rather than from assay-based typing.

As regards this clone: Its specific antigen is unknown. No base-level quality is on record; no much larger clone is a single base apart.

The germline V gene yields MNHEY for CDR1 and SVGEGT for CDR2. At the junction V is shortened by 6 bases and J by 8 bases, with 8 bases in between. CDR3 length: 12 amino acids, cysteine to phenylalanine. The DNA shown is the 36-base CDR3, in frame from base 1. General study outcomes and caveats: Clinical and demographic metadata were provided uncurated, with the amount varying by source and participant.

TCRbeta CDR3 regions were amplified from genomic DNA using the immunoSEQ Assay, a bias-controlled multiplex PCR. Per the authors' processing: Within the assay, amplification of reference gene primers was used to estimate how many nucleated cells each sample contained. To quantify the absolute abundance of each unique TCRbeta CDR3 rearrangement, sequence reads were collapsed and filtered. For each sample, productive Simpson clonality was calculated as the square root of Simpson's diversity index across productive rearrangements. Here the immuneACCESS table is served through TCRdb, limited to in-frame sequences with V and J called. Missing clones are a known gap in these copies; in checked studies unresolved V genes cover under half, and the rest lacks a known reason. V and J calls and clone size come straight from that table; D and trimming were deduced from the DNA. The sample table lists approximately 82,000 clones, 82% of them with a count of one. The top ten constitute almost 7% of the sample.

Each collaborating institution followed its own protocols to collect whole blood in K2EDTA tubes. For TCRbeta analysis, collaborators shipped samples in one of three forms: frozen whole blood, isolated PBMCs, or DNA extracted from either of those sample types. The source of this sequence is a man aged 50-59 years with active or convalescent COVID-19. The V and J genes are TRBV6-2 or TRBV6-3 and TRBJ1-6, with the D gene call left open. Sequences were obtained from peripheral blood. This receptor carries the CDR3 CASSSTDSPLHF. The DNA sequence is as follows: TGTGCCAGCAGCAGTACAGATTCACCCCTCCACTTT.